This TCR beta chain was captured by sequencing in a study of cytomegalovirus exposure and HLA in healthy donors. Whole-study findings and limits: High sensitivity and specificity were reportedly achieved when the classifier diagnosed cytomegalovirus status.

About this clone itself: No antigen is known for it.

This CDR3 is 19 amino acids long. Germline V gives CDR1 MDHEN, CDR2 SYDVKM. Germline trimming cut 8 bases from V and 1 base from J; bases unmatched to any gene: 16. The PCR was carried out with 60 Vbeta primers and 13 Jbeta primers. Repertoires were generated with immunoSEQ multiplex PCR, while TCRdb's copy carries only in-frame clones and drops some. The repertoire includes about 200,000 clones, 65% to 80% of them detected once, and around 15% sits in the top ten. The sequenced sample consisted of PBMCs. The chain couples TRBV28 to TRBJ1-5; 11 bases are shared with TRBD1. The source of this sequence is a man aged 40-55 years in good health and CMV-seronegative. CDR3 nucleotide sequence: TGTGCCAGCCCCCTCTGGACAGGGGGCCCTCGAGGAAGCAATCAGCCCCAGCATTTT. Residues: CASPLWTGGPRGSNQPQHF.